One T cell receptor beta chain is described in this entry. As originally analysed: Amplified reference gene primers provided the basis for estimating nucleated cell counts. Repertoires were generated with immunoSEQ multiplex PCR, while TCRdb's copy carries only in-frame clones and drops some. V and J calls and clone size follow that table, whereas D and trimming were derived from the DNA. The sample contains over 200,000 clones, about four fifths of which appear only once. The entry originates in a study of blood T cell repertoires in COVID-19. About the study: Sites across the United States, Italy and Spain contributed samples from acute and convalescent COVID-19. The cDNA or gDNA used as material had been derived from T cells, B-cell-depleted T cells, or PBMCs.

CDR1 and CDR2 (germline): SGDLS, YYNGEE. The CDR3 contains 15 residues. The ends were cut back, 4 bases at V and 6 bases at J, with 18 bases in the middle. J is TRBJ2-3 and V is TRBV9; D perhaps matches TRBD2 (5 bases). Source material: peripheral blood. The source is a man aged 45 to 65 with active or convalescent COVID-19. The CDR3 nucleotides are TGTGCCAGCAGCCCCCGGGGTAGTCTGATGGATACGCAGTATTTT. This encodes CASSPRGSLMDTQYF.